This TCR beta chain was sequenced for a study of tumor-infiltrating lymphocytes in primary liver carcinoma. V lost 1 base and J lost 3, with 8 bases in between. CDR3 size: 13 residues. Germline V lookup: CDR1 SQVTM, CDR2 ANQGSEA. Starting from 400 to 500 ng of total RNA, TCR beta cDNA was produced with a primer in the constant region. Libraries for TCR beta were built through three nested multiplex PCR rounds, which together made up a slightly modified ARM-PCR procedure. The opening two PCR rounds, approximately 10 cycles each, paired TRBV1-TRBV30 forward primers with a C-beta reverse primer. TCRdb recomputed calls from the multiplex PCR reads with MiXCR, one row per CDR3 protein. The sample carries about 310,000 distinct CDR3 sequences, over 55% recorded once. The blood RNA (from unsorted whole blood) was obtained, and germline DNA was also extracted. This clonotype was observed at least ten times.

The chain recombines TRBV29-1 with TRBJ2-3, with D unclear. Input material: peripheral blood. This sequence was found in a middle-aged man with primary liver carcinoma and hepatitis B virus infection. CDR3 DNA sequence: TGCAGCGTTGAAGGGGGAACGACAGATACGCAGTATTTT. It translates to CSVEGGTTDTQYF.